This T cell receptor (beta chain) was obtained from a study of blood T cell repertoires in COVID-19. The CDR3 runs 15 residues. The germline CDR1 and CDR2 sequences are LGHDT and YNNKEL (reference sequence). The V and J ends lost 4 bases and 2 bases, in that order; junction bases with no gene match: 4. Clones were sequenced by immunoSEQ multiplex PCR, and TCRdb holds only the in-frame ones, with some missing. This sample has 71,000 or so clones, with roughly 80% found just once. The chain joins TRBV3-1 (or the pseudogene TRBV3-2) to TRBJ2-5, with TRBD2 matching over 10 bases. The receptor was derived from a man between 65 and 85 years old with acute or convalescent COVID-19. The source material was peripheral blood. The CDR3 DNA reads TGTGCCAGCAGCCCTAGCGGGAGACAACAAGAGACCCAGTACTTC. Protein: CASSPSGRQQETQYF.